This T cell receptor (beta chain) was found in a study of blood T cell repertoires in COVID-19. The table came from immunoSEQ multiplex PCR; TCRdb's copy has only in-frame clones and leaves some out. The sample contains about 95,000 clones, about 89% of which appear only once. Trimming took off 4 bases at V and 3 bases at J, with 10 bases between the two ends. Germline lookup yields CDR1 SEHNR and CDR2 FQNEAQ (reference sequence). The CDR3 runs to 13 residues. The V gene is TRBV7-9, the J gene TRBJ2-7, with D unresolved. Source material: peripheral blood. The sequence was obtained from a man between 60 and 75 years old with COVID-19, enrolled during active disease. The CDR3 sequence: CASSSLGHYEQYF. CDR3 nucleotides: TGTGCCAGCAGCTCCCTGGGCCACTACGAGCAGTACTTC.